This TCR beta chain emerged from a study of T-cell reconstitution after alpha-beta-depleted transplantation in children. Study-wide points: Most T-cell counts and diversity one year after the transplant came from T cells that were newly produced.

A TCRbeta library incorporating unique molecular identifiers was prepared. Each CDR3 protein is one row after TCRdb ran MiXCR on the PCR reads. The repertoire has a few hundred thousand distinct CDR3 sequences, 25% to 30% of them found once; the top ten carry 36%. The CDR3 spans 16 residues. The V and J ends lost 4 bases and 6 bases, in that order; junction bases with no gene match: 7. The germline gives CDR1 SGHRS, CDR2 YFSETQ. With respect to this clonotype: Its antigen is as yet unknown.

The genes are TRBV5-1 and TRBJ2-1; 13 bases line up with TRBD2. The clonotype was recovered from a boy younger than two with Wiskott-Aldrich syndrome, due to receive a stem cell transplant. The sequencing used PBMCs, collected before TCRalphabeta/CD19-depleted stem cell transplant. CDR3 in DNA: TGCGCCAGCAGCATCTGGACTAGCGGGAGCCTCAATGAGCAGTTCTTC. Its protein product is CASSIWTSGSLNEQFF.